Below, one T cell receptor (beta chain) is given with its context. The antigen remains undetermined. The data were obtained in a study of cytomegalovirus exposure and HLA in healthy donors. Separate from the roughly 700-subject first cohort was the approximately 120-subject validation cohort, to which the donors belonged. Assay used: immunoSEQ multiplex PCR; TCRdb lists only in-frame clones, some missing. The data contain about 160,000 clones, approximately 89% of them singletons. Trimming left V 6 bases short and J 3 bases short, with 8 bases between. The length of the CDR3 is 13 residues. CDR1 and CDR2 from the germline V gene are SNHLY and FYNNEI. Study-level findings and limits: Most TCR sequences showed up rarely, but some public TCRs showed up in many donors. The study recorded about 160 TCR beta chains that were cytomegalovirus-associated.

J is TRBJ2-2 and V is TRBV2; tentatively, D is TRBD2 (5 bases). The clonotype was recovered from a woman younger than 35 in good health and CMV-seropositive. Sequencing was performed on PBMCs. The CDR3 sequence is CASRREHTGELFF. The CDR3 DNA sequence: TGTGCCAGCAGGAGGGAGCACACCGGGGAGCTGTTTTTT.